This record looks at one TCR beta chain sequence and its context. Its antigen is still unknown. No per-base quality is available; no much larger clone lies one base away. Reading from cysteine to phenylalanine, the CDR3 counts 17 amino acids. The retained sequence is limited to the CDR3, 51 bases, with the frame set at the first base. Compared with germline, V lacks 2 bases and J lacks 5 bases; bases without a gene match: 9. From the germline V gene, CDR1 is SGHVS and CDR2 is FQNEAQ. A total of under 30 patients with locally advanced or metastatic urothelial carcinoma, treated at Memorial Sloan Kettering on a trial protocol, made up the cohort. Peripheral blood mononuclear cells were collected from each patient pretreatment and during treatment, giving between 1 and 8 total time points per patient. The Qiagen DNeasy Blood extraction kit was used to purify genomic DNA from total PBMCs and from tumor samples. Collected pretreatment and during treatment, PBMCs were isolated and stored as previously described.

This sample is part of a study of PD-L1 blockade in urothelial cancer (dated by TCRdb to the late 2010s). General notes on the study: Every patient began therapy in about 2014 and was given atezolizumab 1,200 mg intravenously every 3 weeks. Twenty-five of 29 patients were identified as males with urothelial cancer of bladder origin, and a prior smoking history was reported by 18 of 29 patients. An ECOG performance status of 0 or 1 was recorded for the patients, and 0 to 3 prior chemotherapy regimens had been received by the patients. Blood samples were analyzed 3 weeks after the start of treatment (second dose) and 6 weeks after the start of treatment. Blood samples gave a median of about 130,000 T cells and approximately 80,000 unique TCRs, with a median clonality of roughly 0.081. The study was an exploratory multi-omic analysis of somatic, immune and clinical correlates of response to PD-L1 blockade with atezolizumab in urothelial cancer. TCR sequencing covered pretreatment tumor samples and matched, serially collected peripheral blood taken before and after atezolizumab treatment. Durable clinical benefit meant progression-free survival longer than 6 months, and TCR features were also tested against progression-free and overall survival. In the same patients, whole exome sequencing and RNA sequencing of pretreatment tumors were performed in addition to TCR sequencing. Under 10 patients achieved durable clinical benefit and about 19 did not. Twenty-nine patients had pretreatment blood TCR-seq, some 25 had at least one posttreatment blood collection, and some 25 had tumor TCR-seq.

Study-wide findings and limitations: Patients with durable benefit showed greater expansion of tumor-associated TCR clones in peripheral blood 3 weeks after starting treatment (n of about 20, p = 0.022). Because the sample size was small (n ≈ 27) and many of the analyses were exploratory, the results are meant to be hypothesis-generating. Improved progression-free and overall survival was found to be associated with pretreatment peripheral blood TCR clonality below the median.

To estimate absolute template abundance from read counts, synthetic TCR analog templates were spiked into each PCR. TCRbeta CDR3 regions were amplified from genomic DNA with bias-controlled V and J gene primers using the immunoSEQ assay. Rearranged TCRbeta segments were sequenced at approximately 20X coverage. Under the source paper's analysis protocol: Clustering was used to correct sequencing errors, and CDR3s were annotated against IMGT so that V, D and J genes could be assigned. Downstream analyses used only productive TCRbeta rearrangements and left out out-of-frame or stop-codon sequences. To compute clonality, Shannon entropy was normalized by the log of the number of unique productive sequences and then subtracted from one. Clones differing between time points or between blood and tumor were identified using Fisher's exact test with Benjamini-Hochberg correction, with an adjusted p below 0.01 applied as the threshold. Imported from immuneACCESS, the table was reduced by TCRdb to in-frame sequences with V and J called. These copies leave out some clones; in studies compared against another copy, an unresolved V gene accounts for under half, and the cause of the remainder is not known. V, J and clone size derive from that table, while D and trimming were established from the DNA sequence. For this sample there are approximately 110,000 clones; around 85% appear just once. The top ten constitute 2.4% of the sample.

The material was PBMCs, obtained around atezolizumab (anti-PD-L1) treatment. Here the chain combines TRBV7-8 and TRBJ2-2; a stretch of 9 junction bases matches TRBD2. This TCR was recovered from a man aged 50 to 60 with urothelial cancer. The CDR3 is CASSLYIAGVSTGELFF. The nucleotide sequence is TGTGCCAGCAGCTTATATATAGCGGGAGTCTCTACCGGGGAGCTGTTTTTT.